This is a list of T cell receptor beta chains from one sample in a study of blood T cell repertoires in COVID-19. Assay used: immunoSEQ multiplex PCR; TCRdb lists only in-frame clones, some missing. The table has fewer than 80,000 clones, 60% to 85% seen once. Sequenced sample: peripheral blood. These receptors were obtained from a woman older than 75 with active or convalescent COVID-19. Each CDR3 is given without its conserved first and last residue. D genes are given only for firm matches.

TRBV28	TRBD2	10	TRBJ2-7	ASTLAGVEQY
TRBV2	-	12	TRBJ2-3	ASKMGERTDTQY
TRBV7-9	-	12	TRBJ2-3	ASSFGLGPDTQY
TRBV11-2	-	12	TRBJ2-7	ASSLELVSYEQY
TRBV28	TRBD1	14	TRBJ1-6	ASSGTGISYNSPLH
TRBV19	-	11	TRBJ1-2	ASTGGQPYGYT
TRBV27	-	12	TRBJ1-4	ASSLDRSNEKLF
TRBV19	TRBD1	14	TRBJ2-1	ASSVFLGQGGNEQF
TRBV7-2	-	13	TRBJ2-5	ASSLPLTGFETQY
TRBV19	-	14	TRBJ1-5	ASRDRSRGSNQPQH
TRBV2	-	10	TRBJ1-1	ASSWRATEAF
TRBV4-3	TRBD1	14	TRBJ1-1	ASSQDPQGANTEAF
TRBV19	-	15	TRBJ1-1	APERGKSAAGSTEAF
TRBV7-2	-	10	TRBJ2-1	ASSSGVNEQF
TRBV10-2	-	11	TRBJ1-1	ASSEGGNTEAF
TRBV4-3	TRBD2	13	TRBJ2-7	ASSQDTGLAYEQY
TRBV6-2/TRBV6-3	-	13	TRBJ2-6	ASSGWALLANVLT
TRBV7-2	-	11	TRBJ2-1	ASSSQGYNEQF
TRBV5-1	TRBD1	15	TRBJ2-6	ASSWTGAAAGANVLT
TRBV9	-	12	TRBJ2-7	ASSTEQRAYEQY
TRBV5-4	-	13	TRBJ2-4	ASSIVGLAKNIQY
TRBV4-3	-	12	TRBJ2-3	ASSQGQRTDTQY
TRBV7-9	-	12	TRBJ1-2	ASSLGGRFQGYT
TRBV5-5	-	17	TRBJ1-6	ASSFLGVSSRIYNSPLH
TRBV6-4	-	12	TRBJ2-2	ASSVQEFTGELF
TRBV5-1	-	13	TRBJ2-1	ASRMGSGSYNEQF
TRBV5-4	TRBD2	13	TRBJ2-7	ASRPGTSGIYEQY
TRBV24-1	TRBD1	16	TRBJ2-1	ATSDPPGQGMRYNEQF